A selection of T cell receptor beta chains follows, all from one sample in a study of CD8 T cells in Susac syndrome. MiXCR, applied by TCRdb to the immunoSEQ multiplex PCR reads, yields one record per CDR3 protein. The profile covers about 83,000 distinct CDR3 sequences, with about 95% appearing a single time and more than 0.35% taken by the ten largest. Sequenced material: CD8+ T cells from PBMCs. These receptors all stem from a human donor with Susac syndrome. CDR3s include the opening cysteine and the closing phenylalanine or tryptophan. The D gene is left open where the match is weak. Clone sizes are given selectively: once, few, many, or a class where the clone is expanded.

j_gene | d_gene | v_gene | abundance | CDR3aa | CDR3nt
TRBJ2-1 | NA | TRBV29-1 | NA | CSGQGEIRAEQFF | TGCAGCGGCCAAGGGGAAATTCGGGCTGAGCAGTTCTTC
TRBJ1-4 | NA | TRBV20-1 | NA | CSVLLIEKLFF | TGCAGTGTTCTTTTAATAGAAAAACTGTTTTTT
TRBJ2-7 | NA | TRBV12-3/TRBV12-4 | NA | CASSFSGEQYF | TGTGCCAGCAGTTTCTCAGGCGAGCAGTACTTC
TRBJ2-7 | TRBD2 | TRBV6-6 | NA | CASSYSRLAGAYEQYF | TGTGCCAGCAGTTACTCGAGGCTAGCGGGAGCCTACGAGCAGTACTTC
TRBJ1-2 | NA | TRBV29-1 | NA | CSVVGANYGYTF | TGCAGCGTTGTGGGGGCTAACTATGGCTACACCTTC
TRBJ2-3 | NA | TRBV29-1 | NA | CSVVGSRITDTQYF | TGCAGCGTTGTGGGCAGCCGGATCACAGATACGCAGTATTTT
TRBJ1-2 | NA | TRBV27 | once | CASSMSSSYGYTF | TGTGCCAGCAGCATGTCTTCGAGCTATGGCTACACCTTC
TRBJ1-1 | NA | TRBV20-1 | NA | CSERRGAEAFF | TGCAGTGAGCGCCGGGGGGCTGAAGCTTTCTTT
TRBJ2-6 | NA | TRBV7-6 | NA | CASSLWGAVGANVLTF | TGTGCCAGCAGCCTTTGGGGGGCGGTGGGGGCCAACGTCCTGACTTTC
TRBJ2-1 | TRBD1 | TRBV5-1 | once | CASSFLWDRADEQFF | TGCGCCAGCAGCTTCCTATGGGACAGGGCGGATGAGCAGTTCTTC
TRBJ2-1 | TRBD2 | TRBV10-3 | NA | CAISGTSGGYNEQFF | TGTGCCATCAGTGGGACTAGCGGGGGCTACAATGAGCAGTTCTTC
TRBJ1-1 | TRBD1 | TRBV5-1 | NA | CASSPLEGQEEAFF | TGCGCCAGCAGCCCACTAGAGGGACAGGAAGAAGCTTTCTTT
TRBJ2-1 | TRBD2 | TRBV20-1 | NA | CSARPPLAGGVGEQFF | TGCAGTGCTAGACCCCCTCTGGCGGGAGGGGTGGGTGAGCAGTTCTTC
TRBJ2-1 | NA | TRBV20-1 | NA | CSVSLTHGEQFF | TGCAGTGTCTCTCTGACTCACGGCGAGCAGTTCTTC
TRBJ2-5 | TRBD1 | TRBV19 | NA | CASSTDRGRETQYF | TGTGCCAGTAGTACGGACAGGGGGAGGGAGACCCAGTACTTC
TRBJ2-5 | TRBD1 | TRBV5-1 | once | CASSYNRGPQETQYF | TGCGCCAGCAGCTACAACAGGGGCCCCCAAGAGACCCAGTACTTC
TRBJ1-5 | TRBD1 | TRBV2 | NA | CASRRTGSMGNQPQHF | TGTGCCAGCAGGAGGACAGGGAGTATGGGCAATCAGCCCCAGCATTTT
TRBJ2-1 | NA | TRBV19 | NA | CASSIGGEQFF | TGTGCCAGTAGTATTGGAGGTGAGCAGTTCTTC
TRBJ1-2 | NA | TRBV7-6 | once | CASSLAIGGPYGYTF | TGTGCCAGCAGCTTAGCGATTGGGGGACCCTATGGCTACACCTTC
TRBJ2-1 | TRBD2 | TRBV3-1 | NA | CASSQDGLAGGDEQFF | TGTGCCAGCAGCCAAGACGGACTAGCGGGAGGGGATGAGCAGTTCTTC
TRBJ2-2 | NA | TRBV20-1 | NA | CSARKWWFGELFF | TGCAGTGCTAGGAAGTGGTGGTTCGGGGAGCTGTTTTTT
TRBJ2-7 | NA | TRBV14 | once | CASSLPIGEQYF | TGTGCCAGCAGCCTCCCAATCGGGGAGCAGTACTTC
TRBJ1-2 | NA | TRBV2 | NA | CATGGYTF | TGTGCAACGGGGGGCTACACCTTC
TRBJ2-6 | NA | TRBV5-6 | NA | CASSSYSSGANVLTF | TGTGCCAGCAGTTCGTATAGCTCTGGGGCCAACGTCCTGACTTTC
TRBJ1-1 | NA | TRBV7-9 | NA | CARNLEYTAFF | TGTGCCAGGAACTTAGAATATACAGCTTTCTTT
TRBJ2-1 | NA | TRBV12-3/TRBV12-4 | NA | CASSLDHEQFF | TGTGCCAGCAGTTTAGACCATGAGCAGTTCTTC
TRBJ2-2 | NA | TRBV7-9 | NA | CASSLYTSGELFF | TGTGCCAGCAGCTTATATACATCCGGGGAGCTGTTTTTT
TRBJ2-5 | NA | TRBV28 | NA | CASKLGLMETQYF | TGTGCCAGCAAGTTGGGGTTGATGGAGACCCAGTACTTC
TRBJ1-2 | NA | TRBV7-9 | NA | CASSTPGENGYTF | TGTGCCAGCAGCACCCCCGGGGAGAATGGCTACACCTTC
TRBJ2-3 | NA | TRBV7-9 | NA | CASSRTGWGTDTQYF | TGTGCCAGCAGCCGTACAGGCTGGGGCACAGATACGCAGTATTTT
TRBJ1-1 | NA | TRBV5-6 | once | CASSYPTENTEAFF | TGTGCCAGCAGCTACCCGACCGAGAACACTGAAGCTTTCTTT
TRBJ2-1 | NA | TRBV12-3/TRBV12-4 | NA | CASTWDGDNEQFF | TGTGCCAGCACCTGGGACGGAGACAATGAGCAGTTCTTC
TRBJ2-1 | NA | TRBV2 | NA | CARGRGDNEQFF | TGTGCCAGAGGGAGAGGGGACAATGAGCAGTTCTTC
TRBJ1-4 | NA | TRBV7-9 | NA | CASSPRSEKLFF | TGTGCCAGCAGCCCGCGGTCCGAAAAACTGTTTTTT
TRBJ1-1 | NA | TRBV27 | NA | CASSFSEQPAEAFF | TGTGCCAGCAGTTTTTCGGAACAACCGGCTGAAGCTTTCTTT
TRBJ2-3 | NA | TRBV4-3 | NA | CASSLAHPGGTRPDTQYF | TGCGCCAGCAGCCTAGCCCATCCCGGTGGTACCCGGCCAGATACGCAGTATTTT
TRBJ2-7 | TRBD1 | TRBV9 | NA | CASSASGQGASYEQYF | TGTGCCAGCAGCGCTTCGGGACAGGGGGCGTCCTACGAGCAGTACTTC
TRBJ2-2 | NA | TRBV12-3/TRBV12-4 | NA | CASSSDPRGVGELFF | TGTGCCAGCAGTTCCGACCCCCGTGGGGTCGGGGAGCTGTTTTTT